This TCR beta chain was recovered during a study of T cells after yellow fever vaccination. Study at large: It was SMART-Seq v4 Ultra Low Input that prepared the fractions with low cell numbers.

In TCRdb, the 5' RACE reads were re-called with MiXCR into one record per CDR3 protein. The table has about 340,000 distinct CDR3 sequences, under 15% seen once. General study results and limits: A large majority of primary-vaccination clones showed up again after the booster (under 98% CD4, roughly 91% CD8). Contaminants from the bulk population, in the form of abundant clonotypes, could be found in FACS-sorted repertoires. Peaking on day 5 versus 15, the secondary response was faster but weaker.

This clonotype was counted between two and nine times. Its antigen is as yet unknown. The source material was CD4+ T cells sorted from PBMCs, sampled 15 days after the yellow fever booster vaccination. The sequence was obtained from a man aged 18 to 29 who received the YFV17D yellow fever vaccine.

CDR3 residues: CASSPKNRASETQYF. DNA for the CDR3: TGTGCCAGCAGCCCTAAGAACAGGGCATCAGAGACCCAGTACTTC. The chain uses TRBV3-1 and TRBJ2-5, with a possible D match to TRBD1 (6 bases). V was trimmed by 4 bases and J by 4 bases, leaving 16 bases between them. The CDR3 is 15 amino acids. CDR1 LGHDT and CDR2 YNNKEL come from the germline V gene (reference sequence).